The 21 T cell receptor beta chains below were found in one sample sequenced in a study of response to subunit inactivated influenza vaccine. TCRdb processed the RT-PCR reads anew with MiXCR; each CDR3 protein has one entry. Of 530,000 or so distinct CDR3 sequences in the sample, roughly 27% are singletons; the top ten hold approximately 2%. Sequencing was performed on CD4+ T cells sorted from PBMCs, taken approximately 5 days after vaccination. The receptors were sampled from a man between 45 and 60 years old who received an inactivated influenza vaccine.

CDR3 DNA: TGCGCCAGCAGCTTCCAAACTAGCACAGATACGCAGTATTTT. Residues: CASSFQTSTDTQYF. The rearrangement uses TRBV5-1 and TRBJ2-3; D unclear. V lost 2 bases, J lost 0 bases, and 7 bases lay in between. Germline V CDR1 and CDR2: SGHRS, YFSETQ. CDR3 length equals 14 residues.

With regard to this clonotype: A much larger clone differs from this one at a single base, so this may be a read error. The CDR3 loop is CASSFTSGGNTGELFF. The CDR3 DNA reads TGTGCCAGCAGCTTCACTAGCGGGGGGAACACCGGGGAGCTGTTTTTT. V is TRBV7-7 and J is TRBJ2-2, with 11 positions matching TRBD2. Germline V lookup: CDR1 SSHAT, CDR2 FNYEAQ (reference sequence). After removal of 3 bases from V and 1 base from J, the junction contained 1 base not matched to a gene. The CDR3 has 16 amino acids. The variable domain in full, completed from reference TRBV7-7 and TRBJ2-2, reads GAGVSQSPRYKVTKRGQDVTLRCDPISSHATLYWYQQALGQGPEFLTYFNYEAQPDKSGLPSDRFSAERPEGSISTLTIQRTEQRDSAMYRCASSFTSGGNTGELFFGEGSRLTVL.

This clonotype was seen a few times. The CDR3 DNA follows: TGCGCCAGCAGCGTCGGGACAGGACGAGGCCCCTACGAGCAGTACTTC. Translation: CASSVGTGRGPYEQYF. The V call is TRBV5-1, the J call TRBJ2-7; 8 nucleotides line up with TRBD1. V lost 4 bases to trimming and J lost 2 bases; unmatched junction nucleotides: 11. The CDR3 loop spans 16 amino acids. Germline V gene data show CDR1 as SGHRS and CDR2 as YFSETQ.

The chain carries TRBV20-1 and TRBJ2-5, with D perhaps matching TRBD2 (7 bases). This CDR3 region has 15 residues. Germline values: CDR1 DFQATT, CDR2 SNEGSKA (reference sequence). V lost 0 bases, J lost 2 bases, and 13 bases lay in between. DNA of the CDR3: TGCAGTGCTAGAGAGGGGGGGGCCCTTCAAGAGACCCAGTACTTC. Protein sequence: CSAREGGALQETQYF.

This clonotype appeared many times. The gene calls are TRBV20-1 and TRBJ1-5; possible D gene TRBD1, 6 bases. The CDR3 length is 14 residues. The germline gives CDR1 DFQATT, CDR2 SNEGSKA (reference sequence). Trimming removed 5 bases from V and 0 bases from J, with 11 bases in between. As DNA, the CDR3 is TGCAGTGCTGGGGACATTCATAGCAATCAGCCCCAGCATTTT. Amino acid sequence: CSAGDIHSNQPQHF.

There are a few counts of this clonotype. V and J are TRBV5-1 and TRBJ2-5, with D possibly TRBD2 on 5 matching bases. Germline V gene lookup returns CDR1 SGHRS and CDR2 YFSETQ. The CDR3 runs 16 residues. V lost 0 bases and J 3 bases, leaving 15 bases between the germline ends. The CDR3 sequence is CASSLALTRRKETQYF. The CDR3 region has the DNA TGCGCCAGCAGCTTGGCCCTCACTAGGAGGAAAGAGACCCAGTACTTC.

The table lists this clonotype with a few counts. The genes are TRBV20-1 and TRBJ2-7; D is undetermined. The ends were cut back, 1 base at V and 5 bases at J, with 6 bases in the middle. This CDR3 is built from 11 residues. Germline loops: CDR1 DFQATT, CDR2 SNEGSKA (reference sequence). DNA for the CDR3: TGCAGTGCTAGAGGTGGGGACGAGCAGTACTTC. This sequence encodes CSARGGDEQYF.

The chain combines TRBV15 with TRBJ2-3; 7 bases are shared with TRBD1. Per germline, CDR1 LNHNV and CDR2 YYDKDF (reference sequence). Losses at the gene ends were 5 bases for V and 1 base for J; bases not matched to a gene: 9. The CDR3 covers 16 residues. CDR3 DNA: TGTGCCACCAGCTCCCGACAGGGTACGGGCACAGATACGCAGTATTTT. The encoded protein is CATSSRQGTGTDTQYF.

This clonotype has more than one count but fewer than ten. V gene TRBV5-6 combines with J gene TRBJ2-3, with D perhaps TRBD2 (6 bases). V lost 2 bases to trimming and J lost 1 base, with 11 bases between them. This CDR3 comprises 15 residues. From germline, CDR1 is SGHDT and CDR2 YYEEEE. In nucleotides, the CDR3 is TGTGCCAGCAGCTTACCGGGACTCCGCACAGATACGCAGTATTTT. It encodes CASSLPGLRTDTQYF.

J is TRBJ2-1 and V is TRBV29-1; D possibly matches TRBD1 or TRBD2 (5 bases each). Germline lookup yields CDR1 SQVTM and CDR2 ANQGSEA. V was shortened by 6 bases and J by 0 bases, with 24 bases between the two germline ends. The CDR3 runs to 18 residues. Here the CDR3 DNA reads TGCAGCGTCCGTTTTGGGACCCCCGGCCCCCACTCCTACAATGAGCAGTTCTTC. Translation gives CSVRFGTPGPHSYNEQFF.

This clonotype was found many times. The chain has TRBV27 and TRBJ2-1; 8 bases are shared with TRBD2. Germline V gives CDR1 MNHEY, CDR2 SMNVEV (reference sequence). This CDR3 comprises 16 residues. Trimming removed 1 base from V and 5 bases from J; junction bases left unmatched: 7. Here the CDR3 reads CASSLYGGAGNNEQFF. The CDR3 DNA follows: TGTGCCAGCAGTTTATACGGGGGGGCCGGGAACAATGAGCAGTTCTTC.

This clonotype was seen a few times. For the CDR3, the DNA is TGCAGTGCTACCATAGCGGGGCCCTCCTACGAGCAGTACTTC. Protein sequence: CSATIAGPSYEQYF. The chain carries TRBV20-1 and TRBJ2-7; 8 bases are a match to TRBD2. The CDR3 extends over 14 amino acids. In germline, CDR1 is DFQATT, CDR2 SNEGSKA (reference sequence). Trimming at V came to 4 bases and at J to 0 bases, leaving 5 bases not matched to a gene.

The chain uses TRBV5-1 and TRBJ2-1; tentative D call: TRBD2 (6 bases). This CDR3 spans 14 amino acids. Trimming cost V 4 bases and J 10 bases, with 18 bases left between them. Germline V gene lookup returns CDR1 SGHRS and CDR2 YFSETQ. The CDR3 bases are TGCGCCAGCAGCCCACAATGGAGGGTCGGAGAGCAGTTCTTC. This gives the protein CASSPQWRVGEQFF.

Many counts were recorded for this clonotype. The gene calls are TRBV11-2 and TRBJ1-6, with TRBD1 as a possible D gene (6 bases). V dropped 4 bases and J dropped 4 bases, with 17 bases sitting between them. The CDR3 is 17 residues long. Germline V gene data show CDR1 as SGHAT and CDR2 as FQNNGV. In nucleotides, the CDR3 is TGTGCCAGCAGCTCCGTGGGGGGGCGAGCTTATAATTCACCCCTCCACTTT. It is translated as CASSSVGGRAYNSPLHF.

This clonotype came up a few times. V gene TRBV7-8 combines with J gene TRBJ2-3; TRBD2 matches 11 bases. This CDR3 has 16 residues. Looked up from germline, CDR1 is SGHVS and CDR2 is FQNEAQ. J lost 4 bases, V lost 3 bases, and 6 bases had no gene match. CDR3 loop: CASSFITSGSSDTQYF. CDR3 DNA sequence: TGTGCCAGCAGCTTTATCACTAGCGGGAGTTCAGATACGCAGTATTTT.

The V and J genes are TRBV6-2 or TRBV6-3 and TRBJ2-3; 10 nucleotides match TRBD2. Trimming at V came to 2 bases and at J to 2 bases, leaving 13 bases not matched to a gene. CDR1 and CDR2 (germline): MNHEY, SVGEGT. This CDR3 comprises 19 residues. Here the CDR3 reads CASSYPFTLAGDFTDTQYF. The CDR3 DNA reads as TGTGCCAGCAGTTACCCCTTCACCCTAGCGGGGGATTTCACAGATACGCAGTATTTT.

This clonotype came up a few times. The chain employs TRBV7-2 and TRBJ2-1; D ambiguous. This CDR3 has 13 residues. V was clipped by 4 bases and J by 8 bases, with 12 bases between them. Germline V CDR1 and CDR2: SGHTA, FQGNSA. The CDR3 region has the DNA TGTGCCAGCAGCTATCGACCTTTGGATGAGCAGTTCTTC. This gives the protein CASSYRPLDEQFF.

The chain recombines TRBV10-3 with TRBJ2-5; 7 nucleotides match TRBD1. CDR1 is ENHRY, CDR2 SYGVKD, per germline. V shed 10 bases, J shed 3 bases, and the junction held 8 bases outside the gene matches. This CDR3 is built from 13 residues. The CDR3 reads CATGGDREETQYF. CDR3 DNA sequence: TGTGCCACAGGAGGAGACAGGGAAGAGACCCAGTACTTC.

This clonotype was counted a single time. The chain joins TRBV25-1 to TRBJ2-7; 9 nucleotides match TRBD1. The ends lost 1 base at V and 6 bases at J; junction bases unmatched: 7. Germline assignment: CDR1 MGHDK and CDR2 SYGVNS. The CDR3 loop spans 15 amino acids. CDR3 residues: CASSESRTGDIEQYF. As DNA, the CDR3 is TGTGCCAGCAGTGAATCGCGGACAGGGGACATCGAGCAGTACTTC.

This clonotype has more than one count but fewer than ten. V gene TRBV11-1 combines with J gene TRBJ1-6; no firm D call. V lost 3 bases and J lost 6, with 6 bases in between. This CDR3 has 13 residues. Germline V CDR1 and CDR2: SGHAT, FQDESV (reference sequence). CDR3 DNA sequence: TGTGCCAGCAGCTTCCAGAGTAATTCACCCCTCCACTTT. Amino acid sequence: CASSFQSNSPLHF.

There are a few counts of this clonotype. The chain has TRBV12-3 or TRBV12-4 and TRBJ2-1; D possibly corresponds to TRBD1 (5 bases). The CDR3 totals 13 residues. Trimming removed 7 bases at V and 3 bases at J, with 10 bases between. DNA for the CDR3: TGTGCCAGCAAGGACGACAGCTACAATGAGCAGTTCTTC. Its protein product is CASKDDSYNEQFF.